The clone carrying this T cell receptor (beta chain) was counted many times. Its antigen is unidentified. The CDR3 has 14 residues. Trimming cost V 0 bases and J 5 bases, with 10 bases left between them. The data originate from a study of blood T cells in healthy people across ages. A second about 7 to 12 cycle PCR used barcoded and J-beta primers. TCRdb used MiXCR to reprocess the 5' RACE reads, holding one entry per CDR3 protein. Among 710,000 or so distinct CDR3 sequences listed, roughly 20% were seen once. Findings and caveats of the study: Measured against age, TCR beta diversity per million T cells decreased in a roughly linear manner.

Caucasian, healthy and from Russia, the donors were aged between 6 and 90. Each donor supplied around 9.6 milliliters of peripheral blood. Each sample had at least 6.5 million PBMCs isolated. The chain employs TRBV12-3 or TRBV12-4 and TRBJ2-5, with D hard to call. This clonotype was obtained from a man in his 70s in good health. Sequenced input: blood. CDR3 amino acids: CASSLASEFETQYF. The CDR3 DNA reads TGTGCCAGCAGTTTAGCGTCGGAGTTCGAGACCCAGTACTTC.